This TCR beta chain derives from a study of blood T cell repertoires in COVID-19 (dated by TCRdb to about 2020). General notes on the study: Collaborator samples came from the United States, Italy and Spain and covered acute and convalescent phases of COVID-19. The prospective study material was composed of cDNA or gDNA derived from T cells, B-cell-depleted T cells, or PBMCs. Subjects who had been exposed to COVID-19, were actively infected with it, or had recovered from it provided the deeply sampled blood TCRbeta repertoires that made up the dataset. The repertoires were made available in a free public database intended to serve as a resource for research on the immune response to SARS-CoV-2. Samples came from the ongoing ImmuneRACE study (first 160 participants) plus 1,254 subjects from 6 global collaborators. Sample metadata almost always included a de-identified subject ID, COVID-19 status, age in years and sex. Where available, HLA class I and class II types were taken from metadata supplied by the sample provider and were not determined by assay-based typing. Results the study describes overall, beyond this receptor: Clinical and demographic metadata were provided uncurated, with the amount varying by source and participant.

This clone was found once. Its antigen is currently not known. No clone much larger than this one lies a single base away; base qualities are absent. V loses 4 bases at its end and J loses 4 bases; junction bases beyond the gene matches: 16. The CDR1 and CDR2 encoded by the germline V gene are SGHRS and YFSETQ. From its cysteine to its phenylalanine, the CDR3 spans 19 amino acids. The sequence is cut down to CDR3 DNA, 57 bases in frame from base 1. TCRbeta CDR3 regions were amplified from genomic DNA by means of the immunoSEQ Assay, a bias-controlled multiplex PCR. Per the original workflow: The number of nucleated cells in each sample was estimated by amplification of reference gene primers within the assay. Sequence reads were collapsed and filtered to measure the absolute abundance of every unique TCRbeta CDR3 rearrangement. For each sample, productive Simpson clonality was calculated as the square root of Simpson's diversity index over productive rearrangements. TCRdb re-hosts the immuneACCESS table, in-frame sequences only. Its copies lack some clones; in the studies checked, an unresolved V gene accounts for under half of them, and the cause for the rest is not known. D and trimming were read from the DNA, whereas the V and J calls and clone size are those reported in that table. The sample table lists 130,000 or so clones, about 86% of them with a count of one. The top ten clones comprise approximately 8% of the sample.

Collaborating institutions collected whole blood in K2EDTA tubes following their own protocols. Collaborator samples were shipped for TCRbeta analysis as frozen whole blood, isolated PBMCs, or DNA extracted from either sample type. Recombination joined TRBV5-1 with TRBJ2-1, with 11 bases matching TRBD2. The clonotype was recovered from an older woman with acute or convalescent COVID-19. The sample comprised peripheral blood. The base sequence is TGCGCCAGCAGCCCAGAACGGCCGGTACTAGCGGGGGATTACAATGAGCAGTTCTTC. The resulting protein is CASSPERPVLAGDYNEQFF.